This T cell receptor beta chain was captured by sequencing in a study of blood T cell repertoires in COVID-19. Background on the study: Samples of COVID-19 (acute and convalescent) were obtained from the United States, Italy and Spain. Nucleic acid was either cDNA or gDNA, and it came from T cells, B-cell-depleted T cells, or PBMCs.

There are 13 residues in the CDR3. Trimming removed 4 bases from V and 3 bases from J, with 7 bases in between. From germline, CDR1 is SGHTA and CDR2 FQGNSA. Data came from immunoSEQ multiplex PCR; TCRdb stores just in-frame clones and leaves some out. The sample holds fewer than 200,000 clones, about 87% seen once. Sequencing was carried out using peripheral blood. The chain links TRBV7-2 to TRBJ2-1; D is perhaps TRBD2 (5 bases). The TCR was taken from a woman over 75 with COVID-19, enrolled during active disease. CDR3 region: CASSSGNYNEQFF. CDR3 in DNA: TGTGCCAGCAGCTCCGGGAACTACAATGAGCAGTTCTTC.